This T cell receptor beta chain was found in a study of blood T cell repertoires in COVID-19. Study as a whole: Sites across the United States, Italy and Spain contributed samples from acute and convalescent COVID-19. T cells, B-cell-depleted T cells, or PBMCs provided the cDNA or gDNA that served as material.

Sequencing used immunoSEQ multiplex PCR; TCRdb keeps in-frame clones, though not all of them. The table includes 250,000 to 350,000 clones, about 90% detected once. This clone was seen only a few times. The clonotype originates from a woman aged 25 to 45 with COVID-19, enrolled during active disease. Source material: peripheral blood.

The CDR3 sequence is CASRLPSIGTEAFF. DNA of the CDR3: TGCGCCAGCAGGCTCCCCTCGATCGGCACTGAAGCTTTCTTT. The V call is TRBV10-2, the J call TRBJ1-1; D remains unclear. The germline gives CDR1 WSHSY, CDR2 SAAADI. The CDR3 covers 14 residues. With 6 bases removed from V and 4 bases from J, the gap between germline ends came to 15 bases.